These 21 T cell receptor beta chains were sequenced from one sample in a study of T-cell memory formation after mild COVID-19. TCRdb itself ran the 5' RACE reads through MiXCR, one entry per CDR3 protein. This table holds some 340,000 distinct CDR3 sequences, over 10% found once. Sequences were obtained from PBMCs or a T cell subset sorted from them (not recorded which). The receptors were sampled from a young man who had mild COVID-19 (a few samples of this study predate the infection). Cell type and time point are not known.

This clonotype was found many times. This sequence joins TRBV27 and TRBJ1-6; D gene uncertain. Germline CDR1 and CDR2: MNHEY and SMNVEV (reference sequence). This CDR3 has 14 residues. V lost 2 bases and J lost 7, with 9 bases in between. This CDR3 reads CASSLLGGNSPLHF. The CDR3, as DNA: TGTGCCAGCAGTTTACTGGGCGGCAATTCACCCCTCCACTTT.

This clonotype was observed many times. This rearrangement joins TRBV7-9 to TRBJ1-3, with D perhaps matching TRBD1 (5 bases). The CDR3 contains 15 residues. V dropped 2 bases and J dropped 8 bases, with 16 bases sitting between them. From germline, CDR1 is SEHNR and CDR2 FQNEAQ (reference sequence). CDR3 in amino acids: CASSLQRFGGDTIYF. CDR3 in DNA: TGTGCCAGCAGCTTACAGCGGTTCGGAGGGGACACCATATATTTT.

This clonotype showed up many times. The chain has TRBV5-5 and TRBJ1-5; no clear D gene. In germline, CDR1 is SGHKS, CDR2 YYEKEE (reference sequence). V dropped 1 base and J dropped 7 bases, with 18 bases sitting between them. The CDR3 runs 16 residues. CDR3 bases: TGTGCCAGCAGCTTGATTGTGGCAGCTCGAGGGCAGCCCCAGCATTTT. Protein product: CASSLIVAARGQPQHF.

The rearrangement uses TRBV5-1 and TRBJ2-1, with D unresolved. There are 13 residues in the CDR3. V dropped 6 bases and J dropped 3 bases, with 10 bases sitting between them. Germline CDR1 SGHRS, CDR2 YFSETQ. CDR3 region: CASMLEFYNEQFF. In nucleotides, the CDR3 is TGCGCCAGCATGCTAGAATTCTACAATGAGCAGTTCTTC.

The chain recombines TRBV7-9 with TRBJ2-1; 9 bases are a match to TRBD2. V shed 2 bases, J shed 5 bases, and the junction held 13 bases outside the gene matches. The CDR3 is made up of 18 amino acids. Looked up from germline, CDR1 is SEHNR and CDR2 is FQNEAQ (reference sequence). The CDR3 here is CASSLPRSVVAGDNEQFF. CDR3 coding DNA: TGTGCCAGCAGCTTACCTCGGAGTGTGGTAGCGGGGGACAATGAGCAGTTCTTC.

CDR3 sequence reads: CASSQDSGTHSSGELFF. The CDR3, as DNA: TGCGCCAGCAGCCAAGATAGCGGGACCCATTCGAGCGGGGAGCTGTTTTTT. The V call is TRBV4-1, the J call TRBJ2-2, with 8 bases identical to TRBD2. The germline V gene encodes CDR1 MGHRA and CDR2 YSYEKL. There are 17 residues in the CDR3. The V segment lost 0 bases and the J segment 7 bases; nucleotides outside the gene matches: 10.

The chain recombines TRBV29-1 with TRBJ2-1; 10 bases are a match to TRBD2. J was trimmed by 5 bases and V by 7 bases; bases with no gene match: 8. Looked up from germline, CDR1 is SQVTM and CDR2 is ANQGSEA. The length of the CDR3 is 14 residues. CDR3 in amino acids: CSGRLAGVHNEQFF. The DNA for the CDR3 is TGCAGCGGCCGCCTAGCGGGGGTTCACAATGAGCAGTTCTTC.

The chain links TRBV6-2 or TRBV6-3 to TRBJ1-5, with D possibly matching TRBD1 (5 bases). Germline CDR1 is MNHEY and CDR2 is SVGEGT. V lost 2 bases and J lost 1, with 15 bases in between. The CDR3 has 17 amino acids. CDR3 DNA sequence: TGTGCCAGCAGTTACATAGGGGCTCGTGGGAGCAATCAGCCCCAGCATTTT. It codes for CASSYIGARGSNQPQHF.

Only a few counts were recorded for this clonotype. The chain recombines TRBV6-5 with TRBJ1-2; D is undetermined. Deletions cut 0 bases from V and 4 bases from J, with 18 bases between. CDR3 length equals 17 residues. Germline CDR1 MNHEY, CDR2 SVGAGI. CDR3 DNA: TGTGCCAGCAGTTACTCGTCGGGAGAGCCTTCCCTCTATGGCTACACCTTC. It specifies CASSYSSGEPSLYGYTF.

This clonotype was counted ten times or more. This rearrangement joins TRBV3-1 to TRBJ1-1; no clear D gene. CDR3 length: 13 residues. Trimming took 5 bases from V and 8 from J, leaving 15 bases between them. CDR1 LGHDT and CDR2 YNNKEL come from the germline V gene (reference sequence). The CDR3 region has the DNA TGTGCCAGCAGCAAAAATGATCAGCTCGAAGCTTTCTTT. Translation: CASSKNDQLEAFF.

This chain links TRBV28 with TRBJ1-2; the match to TRBD1 covers 11 bases. Per germline, CDR1 MDHEN and CDR2 SYDVKM. The CDR3 is made up of 15 amino acids. Germline trimming cut 4 bases from V and 7 bases from J; bases unmatched to any gene: 8. As DNA, the CDR3 is TGTGCCAGCAGTTCCCCAGGGACAGGGGGATTTGGCTACACCTTC. It is translated as CASSSPGTGGFGYTF.

This clonotype was counted a few times. This rearrangement joins TRBV9 to TRBJ2-5; TRBD2 aligns across 12 bases. The CDR3 consists of 16 residues. V dropped 2 bases and J dropped 5; count of bases not matched to a gene: 7. The germline V gene encodes CDR1 SGDLS and CDR2 YYNGEE. The CDR3 nucleotides read TGTGCCAGCAGCGTCGCCCCTAGCGGGGGGGTGGAGACCCAGTACTTC. It is translated as CASSVAPSGGVETQYF.

This clonotype showed up just a few times. The chain links TRBV20-1 to TRBJ1-2, with TRBD1 as a possible D gene (6 bases). There are 14 residues in the CDR3. CDR1 and CDR2 (germline): DFQATT, SNEGSKA (reference sequence). V was cut by 0 bases and J by 4 bases, with 12 bases left in between. CDR3 loop: CSARDERGSYGYTF. For the CDR3, the DNA is TGCAGTGCTAGAGATGAAAGGGGGTCCTATGGCTACACCTTC.

The chain is built from TRBV6-2 or TRBV6-3 and TRBJ2-5, with D tentatively TRBD2 (5 bases). V dropped 3 bases and J dropped 7 bases, with 12 bases sitting between them. This CDR3 has 13 residues. Germline V gene data show CDR1 as MNHEY and CDR2 as SVGEGT. The CDR3 DNA is TGTGCCAGCAGTTATACCTCAGAGGGGACCCAGTACTTC. Its translation is CASSYTSEGTQYF.

J is TRBJ2-6 and V is TRBV7-7; D is undetermined. CDR1 and CDR2 from the germline V gene are SSHAT and FNYEAQ (reference sequence). The CDR3 is 13 amino acids. CDR3 DNA sequence: TGTGATAGCAGCTCGCTACGCGGAAACGTCCTGACTTTC. Protein product: CDSSSLRGNVLTF.

The genes are TRBV28 and TRBJ2-5; 11 bases are shared with TRBD2. Per germline, CDR1 MDHEN and CDR2 SYDVKM. This CDR3 is built from 15 residues. Trimming took 8 bases from V and 5 from J; bases not matched to a gene: 10. Written as DNA, the CDR3 is TGTGCCAGCCTAGCGGGGGGCGCTGAGTCTGAGACCCAGTACTTC. This gives the protein CASLAGGAESETQYF.

CDR3 residues: CASSYSAYGELFF. In DNA, the CDR3 is TGTGCCAGCAGTTACTCGGCCTACGGGGAGCTGTTTTTT. The chain links TRBV6-2 or TRBV6-3 to TRBJ2-2; D unclear. The CDR3 length is 13 residues. Per the germline V gene, CDR1 is MNHEY and CDR2 is SVGEGT. Trimming stripped 0 bases from V and 7 bases from J, with 6 bases between.

The rearrangement uses TRBV29-1 and TRBJ1-3; no clear D gene. The CDR3 has 12 residues. V was clipped by 4 bases and J by 0 bases, with 4 bases between them. Germline V gene lookup returns CDR1 SQVTM and CDR2 ANQGSEA. CDR3 nucleotides: TGCAGCGTTGGGCACTCTGGAAACACCATATATTTT. Its protein is CSVGHSGNTIYF.

CDR3 in DNA: TGTGCCAGCGGGGTGGGGGCCCTGGACACCGGGGAGCTGTTTTTT. It yields the protein CASGVGALDTGELFF. The rearrangement links TRBV7-9 to TRBJ2-2; TRBD1 is a possible D gene (6 bases). Germline CDR1 is SEHNR and CDR2 is FQNEAQ (reference sequence). This CDR3 spans 15 amino acids. Trimming took off 8 bases at V and 3 bases at J, with 16 bases between the two ends.

V gene TRBV5-1 combines with J gene TRBJ2-1, with D possibly being TRBD2 (6 bases). The CDR3 is 12 amino acids. Germline CDR1 is SGHRS and CDR2 is YFSETQ. Trimming pared 2 bases from V and 10 bases from J, leaving 10 bases between. CDR3 residues: CASSLNSGEQFF. As DNA, the CDR3 is TGCGCCAGCAGCTTAAACAGCGGGGAGCAGTTCTTC.

This clonotype has a handful of counts. The chain links TRBV6-1 to TRBJ1-2, with D perhaps matching TRBD1 (5 bases). Trimming shortened V by 7 bases and J by 4 bases, and 13 bases separated the two germline ends. The CDR3 contains 13 residues. Germline CDR1 reads MNHNS; CDR2 reads SASEGT. CDR3 DNA sequence: TGTGCCAGCACCTTGGACATGGCCTATGGCTACACCTTC. Translating gives CASTLDMAYGYTF.